The 32 T cell receptor beta chains reported below all come from one sample, sequenced in a study of blood T cells in healthy people across ages. A sample-barcoded 5' primer and a J-beta primer mix were used in a second PCR of roughly 7 to 11 cycles. TCRdb reprocessed the 5' RACE reads with MiXCR, giving one entry per CDR3 protein. The sample holds roughly 1,800,000 distinct CDR3 sequences; around 48% are singletons and the top ten take 2% to 2.5%. Sequencing was carried out using blood. The receptor source for this set is a woman aged 40-49 years in good health.

V gene TRBV25-1 combines with J gene TRBJ2-5, with no clear D. The CDR3 covers 14 residues. Germline loops: CDR1 MGHDK, CDR2 SYGVNS. Between the trimmed V and J ends, which lost 2 bases and 7 bases, there was a span of 14 bases. The CDR3 coding sequence is TGTGCCAGCAGTGAAGGGTCCAGCCGCTCGACCCAGTACTTC. It codes for CASSEGSSRSTQYF.

The chain combines TRBV9 with TRBJ1-2, with TRBD1 identical over 9 bases. Trimming removed 3 bases from V and 4 bases from J; junction bases left unmatched: 16. The CDR3 is 18 amino acids. Germline assignment: CDR1 SGDLS and CDR2 YYNGEE. As DNA, the CDR3 is TGTGCCAGCAGCGCCGCCCGACAGGGGGGGGGAAGGGTCTATGGCTACACCTTC. Translating gives CASSAARQGGGRVYGYTF.

This clonotype was counted between two and nine times. The V and J genes are TRBV6-5 and TRBJ2-6; a weak D match, TRBD2 (6 bases). CDR1 MNHEY and CDR2 SVGAGI come from the germline V gene. Trimming took 7 bases from V and 7 from J, leaving 11 bases between them. The CDR3 length is 13 residues. CDR3 bases: TGTGCCAGCACCTTGCGGGGAGCCAACGTCCTGACTTTC. Encoded protein: CASTLRGANVLTF.

The gene calls are TRBV7-8 and TRBJ2-1; no firm D call. The germline V gene has CDR1 SGHVS and CDR2 FQNEAQ. The CDR3 length is 13 residues. V was pared by 1 base and J by 12 bases, with 13 bases between. CDR3 region: CASSLVQVGSQFF. DNA of the CDR3: TGTGCCAGCAGCTTAGTTCAGGTTGGGTCGCAGTTCTTC.

This clonotype was observed a few times. The rearrangement joins TRBV7-2 to TRBJ2-1, with 8 bases aligning to TRBD2. Looked up from germline, CDR1 is SGHTA and CDR2 is FQGNSA. The CDR3 covers 15 residues. J was trimmed by 5 bases and V by 6 bases; bases with no gene match: 9. CDR3 bases: TGTGCCAGCAGAAGAAGGACTAGCATTAACAATGAGCAGTTCTTC. This translates into CASRRRTSINNEQFF.

This clonotype was counted between two and nine times. The rearrangement uses TRBV25-1 and TRBJ2-5; D not resolved. The CDR3 is made up of 14 amino acids. Germline values: CDR1 MGHDK, CDR2 SYGVNS. With 0 bases removed from V and 3 bases from J, the gap between germline ends came to 8 bases. The CDR3 loop reads CASSEYPQKETQYF. The DNA for the CDR3 is TGTGCCAGCAGTGAATATCCCCAAAAAGAGACCCAGTACTTC.

This clonotype has more than one count but fewer than ten. This chain links TRBV7-2 with TRBJ2-5, with D perhaps TRBD2 (5 bases). Germline CDR1 and CDR2: SGHTA and FQGNSA. The CDR3 has 15 amino acids. Trimming cost V 1 base and J 4 bases, with 13 bases left between them. CDR3 in DNA: TGTGCCAGCAGCTTAGGTCCGGGGTTTCTAGAGACCCAGTACTTC. This gives the protein CASSLGPGFLETQYF.

The chain joins TRBV27 to TRBJ2-1, with D perhaps matching TRBD2 (7 bases). Trimming pared 7 bases from V and 2 bases from J, leaving 15 bases between. Germline V gene lookup returns CDR1 MNHEY and CDR2 SMNVEV (reference sequence). The CDR3 spans 15 residues. CDR3 amino acids: CASTLTGGPYNEQFF. DNA of the CDR3: TGTGCCAGCACCCTAACGGGGGGCCCCTACAATGAGCAGTTCTTC.

This chain links TRBV10-3 with TRBJ2-7, with D uncertain. V was shortened by 0 bases and J by 4 bases, with 7 bases between the two germline ends. Germline V gene lookup returns CDR1 ENHRY and CDR2 SYGVKD. This CDR3 spans 13 amino acids. CDR3 loop: CAISESFEYEQYF. The CDR3 nucleotides read TGTGCCATCAGTGAGTCGTTTGAGTACGAGCAGTACTTC.

The V gene is TRBV7-6, the J gene TRBJ1-2, with unresolved D. Germline CDR1 and CDR2: SGHVS and FNYEAQ. V lost 5 bases and J 0 bases, leaving 13 bases between the germline ends. CDR3 length: 15 amino acids. Here the CDR3 reads CASSPSRIANYGYTF. The DNA of the CDR3 is TGTGCCAGCAGCCCCAGTCGGATAGCTAACTATGGCTACACCTTC. Looking up the rest from reference TRBV7-6 and TRBJ1-2 gives the full variable domain: GAGVSQSPRYKVTKRGQDVALRCDPISGHVSLYWYRQALGQGPEFLTYFNYEAQQDKSGLPNDRFSAERPEGSISTLTIQRTEQRDSAMYRCASSPSRIANYGYTFGSGTRLTVV.

The chain is built from TRBV7-6 and TRBJ2-1, with 13 positions matching TRBD2. Germline lookup yields CDR1 SGHVS and CDR2 FNYEAQ. V lost 8 bases and J lost 3; bases outside the gene matches: 4. The CDR3 runs 15 residues. This chain's CDR3 is CASGTSGGGYNEQFF. DNA for the CDR3: TGTGCCAGCGGAACTAGCGGGGGGGGCTACAATGAGCAGTTCTTC.

This clonotype was recorded a few times. The rearrangement joins TRBV20-1 to TRBJ2-7; D gene uncertain. Germline loops: CDR1 DFQATT, CDR2 SNEGSKA (reference sequence). The CDR3 covers 14 residues. Trimming removed 3 bases at V and 1 base at J, with 13 bases between. In nucleotides, the CDR3 is TGCAGTGCTAGGCCCCTTATCCCATCCTACGAGCAGTACTTC. It is translated as CSARPLIPSYEQYF.

The chain carries TRBV5-1 and TRBJ2-4; 9 bases are shared with TRBD1. J was trimmed by 8 bases and V by 4 bases; bases with no gene match: 7. CDR3 size: 14 residues. Germline V gene lookup returns CDR1 SGHRS and CDR2 YFSETQ. CDR3 amino acids: CASSPGQGFDIQYF. The CDR3 coding sequence is TGCGCCAGCAGCCCCGGACAGGGGTTCGACATTCAGTACTTC.

The CDR3 DNA reads as TGTGCCAGCATTCAGGGGGCATCGGAGACCCAGTACTTC. Translating it yields CASIQGASETQYF. The V and J genes are TRBV6-1 and TRBJ2-5, with TRBD1 identical over 8 bases. Germline CDR1 MNHNS, CDR2 SASEGT. J was trimmed by 5 bases and V by 7 bases; bases with no gene match: 6. This CDR3 comprises 13 residues.

This clonotype was seen a handful of times. CDR3 sequence (DNA): TGTGCCAGCAGTGGCGAGGGGGCAGATACGCAGTATTTT. This codes for CASSGEGADTQYF. V is TRBV2 and J is TRBJ2-3; perhaps TRBD1 as D (6 bases). The CDR3 extends over 13 amino acids. The V end was cut by 4 bases, the J end by 4 bases, with 9 bases between. Germline CDR1 SNHLY, CDR2 FYNNEI.

The V and J genes are TRBV7-2 and TRBJ1-6; possibly TRBD1 for D (6 bases). Deletions cut 5 bases from V and 13 bases from J, with 12 bases between. The CDR3 is 12 amino acids. Germline CDR1 and CDR2: SGHTA and FQGNSA. The CDR3 DNA sequence: TGTGCCAGCAGCCAAACAGGGAGCCCCCTCCACTTT. Translated: CASSQTGSPLHF.

The rearrangement links TRBV6-5 to TRBJ2-5; 7 bases are shared with TRBD2. The V gene end was trimmed by 7 bases and the J gene end by 2 bases; junction bases not matched to a gene: 4. Germline V lookup: CDR1 MNHEY, CDR2 SVGAGI. This CDR3 is built from 13 residues. The CDR3 reads CASTRTRQETQYF. In DNA, the CDR3 is TGTGCCAGCACTCGGACTAGGCAAGAGACCCAGTACTTC.

The chain uses TRBV20-1 and TRBJ2-7; no definite D call. V was pared by 5 bases and J by 3 bases, with 11 bases between. Germline CDR1 is DFQATT and CDR2 is SNEGSKA (reference sequence). The CDR3 contains 12 residues. CDR3 bases: TGCAGTGCTGCTCCCGGGCTCTACGAGCAGTACTTC. This encodes CSAAPGLYEQYF.

The J gene is TRBJ2-7, the V gene TRBV20-1, with TRBD2 matching 10 bases. From germline, CDR1 is DFQATT and CDR2 SNEGSKA (reference sequence). Trimming cost V 6 bases and J 10 bases; bases outside gene matches: 9. This CDR3 comprises 12 residues. In nucleotides, the CDR3 is TGCAGTGCATCACTAGCGGGGTCGGTCCAGTACTTC. As protein: CSASLAGSVQYF.

This clonotype was seen a few times. The chain couples TRBV7-9 to TRBJ2-7; possibly TRBD2 for D (6 bases). V was pared by 1 base and J by 7 bases, with 14 bases between. Germline assignment: CDR1 SEHNR and CDR2 FQNEAQ (reference sequence). This CDR3 is built from 14 residues. As DNA, the CDR3 is TGTGCCAGCAGCTTAGGTCAGGCCGCGGGGGAGCAGTACTTC. This codes for CASSLGQAAGEQYF.

This clonotype was counted a few times. V gene TRBV2 combines with J gene TRBJ2-5, with 14 bases aligning to TRBD2. The CDR3 spans 16 residues. The J segment lost 7 bases and the V segment lost 1 base, leaving 5 bases of the junction unmatched. From germline, CDR1 is SNHLY and CDR2 FYNNEI. This CDR3 is CASSEGLAGGPGTQYF. In DNA, the CDR3 is TGTGCCAGCAGTGAAGGACTAGCGGGGGGGCCGGGGACCCAGTACTTC. The full variable domain, rest sourced from reference TRBV2 and TRBJ2-5, is EPEVTQTPSHQVTQMGQEVILRCVPISNHLYFYWYRQILGQKVEFLVSFYNNEISEKSEIFDDQFSVERPDGSNFTLKIRSTKLEDSAMYFCASSEGLAGGPGTQYFGPGTRLLVL.

This clonotype was recorded many times. One junction end disagrees with the germline gene, perhaps due to a read error. The chain recombines TRBV12-3 or TRBV12-4 with TRBJ1-2; TRBD1 agrees at 7 bases. The CDR3 spans 13 residues. CDR3 DNA: TGCGCCAGCAGCCATAGACAGGGCTATGGCTACACCTTC. It encodes CASSHRQGYGYTF.

The chain uses TRBV2 and TRBJ1-2; TRBD1 aligns across 8 bases. The CDR3 covers 15 residues. J was trimmed by 4 bases and V by 7 bases; bases with no gene match: 11. Germline CDR1 and CDR2: SNHLY and FYNNEI. The CDR3 region is CASILLDGQGYGYTF. CDR3 coding DNA: TGTGCCAGCATCCTTTTGGACGGACAGGGCTATGGCTACACCTTC.

This clonotype was detected many times. V is TRBV29-1 and J is TRBJ2-7, with D tentatively TRBD2 (5 bases). The V gene's germline CDR1 is SQVTM and CDR2 ANQGSEA. CDR3 length: 10 residues. Deletions cut 5 bases from V and 3 bases from J, with 5 bases between. The CDR3 loop reads CSVRDYEQYF. The CDR3 DNA is TGCAGCGTTCGGGACTACGAGCAGTACTTC.

This clonotype was seen a few times. The chain has TRBV20-1 and TRBJ2-5; D remains unclear. There are 12 residues in the CDR3. Germline CDR1 and CDR2: DFQATT and SNEGSKA (reference sequence). V was trimmed by 3 bases and J by 4 bases, leaving 9 bases between them. CDR3 region: CSASQYRETQYF. As DNA, the CDR3 is TGCAGTGCTAGTCAGTACCGAGAGACCCAGTACTTC.

CDR3 DNA sequence: TGTGCCAGCAGCTTACAGGCACTCGGCACAGATACGCAGTATTTT. It translates to CASSLQALGTDTQYF. This chain uses TRBV7-2 with TRBJ2-3; no reliable D call. V lost 2 bases to trimming and J lost 1 base, with 10 bases between them. Germline V gene lookup returns CDR1 SGHTA and CDR2 FQGNSA. CDR3 size: 15 residues. Looking up the rest from reference TRBV7-2 and TRBJ2-3 gives the full variable domain: GAGVSQSPSNKVTEKGKDVELRCDPISGHTALYWYRQSLGQGLEFLIYFQGNSAPDKSGLPSDRFSAERTGGSVSTLTIQRTQQEDSAVYLCASSLQALGTDTQYFGPGTRLTVL.

The chain recombines TRBV9 with TRBJ2-7; TRBD1 aligns across 7 bases. The trim removed 0 bases at V and 1 base at J, leaving 1 base unmatched. The CDR3 consists of 14 residues. Germline V gives CDR1 SGDLS, CDR2 YYNGEE. CDR3 nucleotides: TGTGCCAGCAGCGTAGCGACAGGGTCCTACGAGCAGTACTTC. It specifies CASSVATGSYEQYF.

This clonotype was seen more than once but under ten times. The CDR3, as DNA: TGCAGTGCCAATCCAAAATTTCGCGATGTTGACAGCTCCTACAATGAGCAGTTCTTC. Its protein product is CSANPKFRDVDSSYNEQFF. The V call is TRBV20-1, the J call TRBJ2-1; D perhaps matches TRBD1 (5 bases). Germline lookup yields CDR1 DFQATT and CDR2 SNEGSKA (reference sequence). V lost 6 bases and J 0 bases, leaving 27 bases between the germline ends. The CDR3 has 19 residues.

CDR3 nucleotide sequence: TGTGCCAGCAGTCCAACCCCGATCCGGCAGTTCTTC. It specifies CASSPTPIRQFF. This chain uses TRBV12-3 or TRBV12-4 with TRBJ2-1, with D hard to call. V gave up 5 bases and J gave up 12 bases, with 14 bases separating them. The CDR3 is 12 amino acids.

The chain employs TRBV29-1 and TRBJ2-1, with D maybe TRBD2 (5 bases). Germline V gene data show CDR1 as SQVTM and CDR2 as ANQGSEA. Trimming shortened V by 3 bases and J by 0 bases, and 12 bases separated the two germline ends. The CDR3 contains 15 residues. As DNA, the CDR3 is TGCAGCGTTGACCCAGCGGCCCTCTCCTACAATGAGCAGTTCTTC. It translates to CSVDPAALSYNEQFF.

CDR3 sequence reads: CASSLYGPVSTDTQYF. For the CDR3, the DNA is TGTGCCAGCAGTTTATACGGCCCTGTTAGCACAGATACGCAGTATTTT. The V and J genes are TRBV28 and TRBJ2-3, with no clear D. The CDR3 has 16 amino acids. The germline V and J ends were trimmed by 1 base and 0 bases, with 11 bases remaining between them. Germline-derived CDR1 and CDR2 are MDHEN and SYDVKM.

The chain is built from TRBV9 and TRBJ1-6; D is perhaps TRBD1 (6 bases). V lost 4 bases, J lost 10 bases, and 24 bases lay in between. The CDR3 is made up of 17 amino acids. Per the germline V gene, CDR1 is SGDLS and CDR2 is YYNGEE. The CDR3 sequence: CASSPGVQGGMVSPLHF. The CDR3 DNA reads as TGTGCCAGCAGCCCCGGGGTACAGGGAGGAATGGTGTCACCCCTCCACTTT.